This entry lists 27 T cell receptor beta chains sequenced from one sample in a study of Ad26.COV2.S vaccination and SARS-CoV-2 variants (dated by TCRdb to about 2021). The treatment or condition label here, explained by the study, means: 15 to 20 received Ad26.COV2.S at low or high dose, single or two shots; roughly 5 received placebo; per-sample allocation not given. For vaccine and placebo recipients, repertoires were sequenced using samples collected on day 63 after the first injection. Libraries were prepared through the immunoSEQ multiplex PCR assay. TCRdb retrieved this table from immuneACCESS and kept in-frame rearrangements only. Not all clones are present; in checked studies, unresolved V genes account for under half, and no reason is known for the remainder. This sample has roughly 680,000 clones in its table, and more than 70% of those were observed once. Approximately 1.5% of the sample is taken by the ten largest.

The material sequenced was peripheral blood, taken in a trial of Ad26.COV2.S vaccine versus placebo. The receptors were sampled from a person aged 18-65 years who received the Ad26.COV2.S COVID-19 vaccine or a placebo.

The chain joins TRBV9 to TRBJ1-6; no firm D call. V was pared by 0 bases and J by 7 bases, with 8 bases between. The CDR3 runs to 14 residues. The germline CDR1 and CDR2 sequences are SGDLS and YYNGEE. CDR3 loop: CASSVVGINSPLHF. CDR3 DNA: TGTGCCAGCAGCGTAGTTGGCATCAATTCACCCCTCCACTTT.

Concerning this clone itself: Other DNA sequences in the same sample also yield this CDR3. V and J are TRBV5-1 and TRBJ1-6, with D uncertain. The CDR3 is made up of 14 amino acids. Germline loops: CDR1 SGHRS, CDR2 YFSETQ. V was clipped by 0 bases and J by 7 bases, with 8 bases between them. The CDR3, as DNA: TGCGCCAGCAGCTTGGCCCTGGGGAATTCACCCCTCCACTTT. Protein: CASSLALGNSPLHF.

This clone was recorded a few times. The chain recombines TRBV7-9 with TRBJ1-6, with D possibly TRBD1 on 6 matching bases. Germline V CDR1 and CDR2: SEHNR, FQNEAQ (reference sequence). The CDR3 is 16 amino acids. V was cut by 3 bases and J by 9 bases, with 18 bases left in between. The CDR3 sequence: CASSFYGTYPISPLHF. CDR3 coding DNA: TGTGCCAGCAGCTTTTACGGGACATACCCAATTTCACCCCTCCACTTT.

The chain couples TRBV12-3 or TRBV12-4 to TRBJ1-2, with D possibly matching TRBD1 (5 bases). The CDR3 sequence is 13 residues long. V shed 6 bases and J shed 10 bases, with 18 bases lying between them. CDR3 region: CASRTSGTGVYTF. For the CDR3, the DNA is TGTGCCAGCAGAACCTCCGGGACGGGCGTCTACACCTTC.

This chain joins TRBV5-1 and TRBJ2-2; the D is unclear. With 0 bases removed from V and 6 bases from J, the gap between germline ends came to 9 bases. Per the germline V gene, CDR1 is SGHRS and CDR2 is YFSETQ. The CDR3 sequence is 14 residues long. The CDR3 sequence is CASSLDAFPGELFF. The CDR3 bases are TGCGCCAGCAGCTTGGATGCGTTCCCCGGGGAGCTGTTTTTT.

The chain couples TRBV7-9 to TRBJ1-4, with D unresolved. Germline-derived CDR1 and CDR2 are SEHNR and FQNEAQ (reference sequence). Trimming took 3 bases from V and 6 from J, leaving 8 bases between them. The CDR3 loop spans 13 amino acids. CDR3 loop: CASSFYPDEKLFF. The CDR3, as DNA: TGTGCCAGCAGCTTTTACCCAGATGAAAAACTGTTTTTT.

The chain uses TRBV12-3 or TRBV12-4 and TRBJ2-5; D uncertain. Deletions cut 6 bases from V and 5 bases from J, with 7 bases between. There are 11 residues in the CDR3. This CDR3 is CASRGYETQYF. CDR3 bases: TGTGCCAGCAGGGGGTACGAGACCCAGTACTTC.

The chain links TRBV6-5 to TRBJ2-7; the D is unclear. The germline V gene encodes CDR1 MNHEY and CDR2 SVGAGI. V lost 5 bases and J lost 0, with 11 bases in between. The CDR3 has 14 residues. The CDR3 spells CASSTGRASYEQYF. As DNA, the CDR3 is TGTGCCAGCAGTACTGGACGGGCCTCCTACGAGCAGTACTTC.

The chain is built from TRBV7-2 and TRBJ2-1; 14 bases line up with TRBD2. Losses at the gene ends were 4 bases for V and 8 bases for J; bases not matched to a gene: 10. This CDR3 spans 17 amino acids. Germline values: CDR1 SGHTA, CDR2 FQGNSA. The CDR3 DNA reads as TGTGCCAGCAGCTCAACCTACGGGACTAGCGGGAGTTATGAGCAGTTCTTC. Its protein is CASSSTYGTSGSYEQFF.

The chain uses TRBV5-1 and TRBJ1-1; D is unresolved. Looked up from germline, CDR1 is SGHRS and CDR2 is YFSETQ. V was shortened by 4 bases and J by 1 base, with 17 bases between the two germline ends. CDR3 size: 16 residues. The CDR3 here is CASSLNPSAGNTEAFF. The CDR3 DNA is TGCGCCAGCAGCCTGAACCCCTCGGCCGGGAACACTGAAGCTTTCTTT.

The chain carries TRBV30 and TRBJ1-2, with D perhaps TRBD1 (5 bases). The CDR3 consists of 14 residues. Germline V lookup: CDR1 GTSNPN, CDR2 SVGIG (reference sequence). V dropped 0 bases and J dropped 3 bases, with 11 bases sitting between them. CDR3: CAWSVGGDYYGYTF. Here the CDR3 DNA reads TGTGCCTGGAGTGTGGGGGGGGATTACTATGGCTACACCTTC. Variable domain in full (rest from reference TRBV30 and TRBJ1-2): SQTIHQWPATLVQPVGSPLSLECTVEGTSNPNLYWYRQAAGRGLQLLFYSVGIGQISSEVPQNLSASRPQDRQFILSSKKLLLSDSGFYLCAWSVGGDYYGYTFGSGTRLTVV.

The chain employs TRBV30 and TRBJ2-5; TRBD2 matches 8 bases. Per germline, CDR1 GTSNPN and CDR2 SVGIG (reference sequence). This CDR3 has 14 amino acids. Germline trimming cut 5 bases from V and 4 bases from J; bases unmatched to any gene: 9. CDR3 DNA: TGTGCCTGGCGGGAGCGGGGGCTACGAGAGACCCAGTACTTC. Protein: CAWRERGLRETQYF. The complete variable domain, with remaining parts taken from reference TRBV30 and TRBJ2-5, reads SQTIHQWPATLVQPVGSPLSLECTVEGTSNPNLYWYRQAAGRGLQLLFYSVGIGQISSEVPQNLSASRPQDRQFILSSKKLLLSDSGFYLCAWRERGLRETQYFGPGTRLLVL.

The gene calls are TRBV19 and TRBJ2-5, with 12 bases that match TRBD2. The CDR3 is 13 residues long. Germline loops: CDR1 LNHDA, CDR2 SQIVND (reference sequence). J gave up 7 bases and V 10 bases, and 7 bases lay outside the gene matches. The CDR3 bases are TGTGCCACTCGGACTAGCGGGATGGGGACCCAGTACTTC. Translated, it gives CATRTSGMGTQYF.

The rearrangement links TRBV27 to TRBJ1-5; 8 bases are a match to TRBD1. Germline V CDR1 and CDR2: MNHEY, SMNVEV (reference sequence). The CDR3 runs to 16 residues. With V trimmed by 5 bases and J by 1 base, 7 bases remained unmatched. The CDR3 here is CASSPLGTGSNQPQHF. CDR3 bases: TGTGCCAGCAGTCCCTTGGGGACAGGAAGCAATCAGCCCCAGCATTTT.

The chain uses TRBV27 and TRBJ2-2, with D tentatively TRBD2 (7 bases). From germline, CDR1 is MNHEY and CDR2 SMNVEV (reference sequence). Trimming cost V 7 bases and J 5 bases, with 14 bases left between them. This CDR3 contains 14 residues. CDR3 sequence: CASNPRGGTGELFF. The CDR3 bases are TGTGCCAGCAACCCAAGGGGGGGAACCGGGGAGCTGTTTTTT.

A remark on this clone: The same CDR3 is also encoded by other DNA sequences in this sample. The rearrangement uses TRBV18 and TRBJ2-7; D gene unclear. V dropped 1 base and J dropped 4 bases, with 5 bases sitting between them. The germline gives CDR1 KGHSH, CDR2 LQKENI. The CDR3 contains 12 residues. The CDR3 nucleotides are TGTGCCAGCTCACCACGGGGATACGAGCAGTACTTC. It is translated as CASSPRGYEQYF.

The V gene is TRBV5-1, the J gene TRBJ2-7; possibly TRBD1 for D (5 bases). Trimming removed 4 bases at V and 2 bases at J, with 13 bases between. The CDR3 is 14 residues long. The germline gives CDR1 SGHRS, CDR2 YFSETQ. The CDR3 nucleotides are TGCGCCAGCAGCCGCTCTGACAGCGCCTACGAGCAGTACTTC. Residues: CASSRSDSAYEQYF. The whole variable domain, filled in from reference TRBV5-1 and TRBJ2-7, reads KAGVTQTPRYLIKTRGQQVTLSCSPISGHRSVSWYQQTPGQGLQFLFEYFSETQRNKGNFPGRFSGRQFSNSRSEMNVSTLELGDSALYLCASSRSDSAYEQYFGPGTRLTVT.

The chain couples TRBV3-1 (or the pseudogene TRBV3-2) to TRBJ2-1; perhaps TRBD1 as D (6 bases). The V gene's germline CDR1 is LGHDT and CDR2 YNNKEL (reference sequence). This CDR3 contains 15 residues. The V end was cut by 4 bases, the J end by 9 bases, with 19 bases between. The chain's CDR3 is CASSLMSGVPSEQFF. CDR3 nucleotides: TGTGCCAGCAGCCTCATGTCAGGGGTGCCCAGTGAGCAGTTCTTC.

The gene calls are TRBV5-4 and TRBJ1-3; possibly TRBD1 for D (6 bases). The CDR3 runs 13 residues. The germline V gene encodes CDR1 SGHNT and CDR2 YYREEE (reference sequence). The ends were cut back, 3 bases at V and 7 bases at J, with 11 bases in the middle. Here the CDR3 DNA reads TGTGCCAGCAGCTCACAGGGTCGCAACACCATATATTTT. Translation: CASSSQGRNTIYF.

The sample holds one count of this clone. The chain recombines TRBV7-8 with TRBJ2-1, with TRBD2 matching over 10 bases. Germline CDR1 is SGHVS and CDR2 is FQNEAQ. V lost 5 bases, J lost 10 bases, and 8 bases stayed unmatched. The CDR3 loop spans 14 amino acids. DNA for the CDR3: TGTGCCAGCAGCGTACATCTAGCGGGAGTGGAGCAGTTCTTC. Translation gives CASSVHLAGVEQFF.

In nucleotides, the CDR3 is TGTGCCAGCAGTACCCTCTTCTCAACGGGGGGAACAGATACGCAGTATTTT. It encodes CASSTLFSTGGTDTQYF. The chain is built from TRBV27 and TRBJ2-3; 7 bases agree with TRBD2. V lost 5 bases, J lost 3 bases, and 14 bases stayed unmatched. The CDR3 has 17 residues. Germline values: CDR1 MNHEY, CDR2 SMNVEV (reference sequence).

The V call is TRBV6-5, the J call TRBJ1-2; maybe TRBD1 (6 bases). Trimming left V 2 bases short and J 3 bases short, with 13 bases between. Germline CDR1 MNHEY, CDR2 SVGAGI. The CDR3 totals 15 residues. The CDR3 bases are TGTGCCAGCAGTTACAACCGCGGGGGCTACTATGGCTACACCTTC. Protein: CASSYNRGGYYGYTF.

The chain recombines TRBV30 with TRBJ1-5, with D possibly matching TRBD1 (5 bases). Germline lookup yields CDR1 GTSNPN and CDR2 SVGIG (reference sequence). CDR3 size: 15 residues. V lost 4 bases and J 4 bases, leaving 17 bases between the germline ends. DNA for the CDR3: TGTGCCTGGATGCCAATGGGACCGACTAATCAGCCCCAGCATTTT. Amino acids: CAWMPMGPTNQPQHF.

The CDR3 protein is CASSQTKGQKNIQYF. The DNA of the CDR3 is TGTGCCAGCAGCCAGACCAAGGGACAGAAAAACATTCAGTACTTC. This chain links TRBV3-1 (or the pseudogene TRBV3-2) with TRBJ2-4; 7 nucleotides align to TRBD1. V lost 3 bases to trimming and J lost 4 bases; unmatched junction nucleotides: 6. The CDR3 runs 15 residues. Germline V gene lookup returns CDR1 LGHDT and CDR2 YNNKEL (reference sequence).

The chain employs TRBV6-5 and TRBJ1-2, with 9 bases identical to TRBD1. This CDR3 has 15 residues. From germline, CDR1 is MNHEY and CDR2 SVGAGI. The junction had 10 bases not matched to a gene; V was cut back by 6 bases and J by 5 bases. CDR3 DNA sequence: TGTGCCAGCAGCTCCCCGGGGACAGGGTGGTATGGCTACACCTTC. It is translated as CASSSPGTGWYGYTF.

This sequence joins TRBV29-1 and TRBJ1-5; D ambiguous. This CDR3 is built from 12 residues. Trimming shortened V by 5 bases and J by 4 bases, and 9 bases separated the two germline ends. Germline V gives CDR1 SQVTM, CDR2 ANQGSEA. This CDR3 reads CSVRDPNQPQHF. In DNA, the CDR3 is TGCAGCGTTCGTGATCCGAATCAGCCCCAGCATTTT.

This clone was observed a handful of times. The chain couples TRBV6-5 to TRBJ2-3; TRBD2 agrees at 9 bases. The V segment lost 2 bases and the J segment 4 bases; nucleotides outside the gene matches: 7. CDR3 size: 16 residues. Germline loops: CDR1 MNHEY, CDR2 SVGAGI. The CDR3 DNA reads as TGTGCCAGCAGTTACAGGGCGGGGGGGCCAGCAGATACGCAGTATTTT. It translates to CASSYRAGGPADTQYF.